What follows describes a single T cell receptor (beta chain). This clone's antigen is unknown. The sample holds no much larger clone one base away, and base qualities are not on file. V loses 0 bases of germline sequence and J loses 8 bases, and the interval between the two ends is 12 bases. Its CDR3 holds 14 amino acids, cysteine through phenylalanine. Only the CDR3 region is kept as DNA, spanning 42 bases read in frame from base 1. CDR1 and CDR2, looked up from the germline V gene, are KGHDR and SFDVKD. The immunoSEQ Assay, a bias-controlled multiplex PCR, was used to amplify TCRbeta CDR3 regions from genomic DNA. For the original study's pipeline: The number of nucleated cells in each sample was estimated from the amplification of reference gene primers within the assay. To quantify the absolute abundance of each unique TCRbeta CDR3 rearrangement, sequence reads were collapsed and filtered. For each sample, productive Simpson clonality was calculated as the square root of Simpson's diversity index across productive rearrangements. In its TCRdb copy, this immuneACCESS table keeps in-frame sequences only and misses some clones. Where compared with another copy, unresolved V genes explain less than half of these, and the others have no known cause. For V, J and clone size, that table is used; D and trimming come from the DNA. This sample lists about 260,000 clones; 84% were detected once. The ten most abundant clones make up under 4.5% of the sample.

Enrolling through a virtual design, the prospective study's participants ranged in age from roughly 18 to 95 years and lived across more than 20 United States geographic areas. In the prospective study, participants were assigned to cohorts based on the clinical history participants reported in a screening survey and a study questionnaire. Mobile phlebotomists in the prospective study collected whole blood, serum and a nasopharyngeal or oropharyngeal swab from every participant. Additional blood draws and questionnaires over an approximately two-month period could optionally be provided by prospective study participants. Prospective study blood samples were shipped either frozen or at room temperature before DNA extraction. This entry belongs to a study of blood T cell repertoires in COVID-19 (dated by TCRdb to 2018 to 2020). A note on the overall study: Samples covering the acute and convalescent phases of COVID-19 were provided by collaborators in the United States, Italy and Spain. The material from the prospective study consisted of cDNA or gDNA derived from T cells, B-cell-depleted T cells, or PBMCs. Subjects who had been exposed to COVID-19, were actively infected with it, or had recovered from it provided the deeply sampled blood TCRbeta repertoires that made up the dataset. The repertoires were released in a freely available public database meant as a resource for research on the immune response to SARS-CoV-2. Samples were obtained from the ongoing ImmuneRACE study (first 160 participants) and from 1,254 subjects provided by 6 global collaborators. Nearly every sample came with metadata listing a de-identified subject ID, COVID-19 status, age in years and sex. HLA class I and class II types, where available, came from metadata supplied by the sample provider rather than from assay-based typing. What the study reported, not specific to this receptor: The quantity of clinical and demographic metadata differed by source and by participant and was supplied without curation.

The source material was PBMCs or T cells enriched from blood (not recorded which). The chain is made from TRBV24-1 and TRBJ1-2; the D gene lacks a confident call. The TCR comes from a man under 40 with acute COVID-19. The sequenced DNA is TGTGCCACCAGTGATTTGCCTACGGGTGGAGGCTACACCTTC. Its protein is CATSDLPTGGGYTF.